The T cell receptor beta chain under discussion was sequenced for a study of cytomegalovirus exposure and HLA in healthy donors. Study as a whole: From donors who were HLA-typed, an early data release held around 80 million unique TCRs. General study results and limits: Association of 17,000 or so TCR beta sequences with HLA alleles was found at 0.05 false discovery rate in a later analysis. Many donors carried some public TCRs, although rarity characterized most TCR sequences. On later analysis, the bulk of CMV-associated TCR beta chains appeared to be HLA-restricted.

PCR amplification relied on 60 Vbeta primers (plus 13 Jbeta primers). Sequenced by immunoSEQ multiplex PCR; TCRdb stores in-frame clones only, minus some. Seen here are 130,000 to 150,000 clones, approximately 80% observed once, and the top ten hold 5.1%. Regarding this clone: Antigen specificity is unknown.

Germline V gives CDR1 SGHRS, CDR2 YFSETQ. The CDR3 spans 15 residues. Trimming cost V 1 base and J 7 bases; bases outside gene matches: 5. The genes are TRBV5-1 and TRBJ1-2; 12 nucleotides match TRBD1. The sequenced material came from PBMCs. The receptor comes from a male donor in good health and CMV-seronegative. As DNA, the CDR3 is TGCGCCAGCAGCTTGATGGGGACAGGGGGCAGTGGCTACACCTTC. Protein product: CASSLMGTGGSGYTF.